Following are 32 T cell receptor beta chains from one sample sequenced in a study of T cell changes during pregnancy in multiple sclerosis. Clones were sequenced by immunoSEQ multiplex PCR, and TCRdb holds only the in-frame ones, with some missing. The table lists over 25,000 clones, about nine tenths of them singletons, with more than 9.5% in the top ten. Here the sequenced sample was CD8+ T cells from peripheral blood mononuclear cells, taken in the third trimester of pregnancy. The origin of the receptors is a female donor with multiple sclerosis, enrolled in a pregnancy study.

The CDR3 sequence is CASSYAGTYEQYF. The CDR3 nucleotides read TGTGCCAGCAGTTACGCAGGTACCTACGAGCAGTACTTC. The chain carries TRBV6-5 and TRBJ2-7; no definite D call. Trimming stripped 2 bases from V and 2 bases from J, with 7 bases between. Germline V gene data show CDR1 as MNHEY and CDR2 as SVGAGI. This CDR3 is built from 13 residues.

The chain links TRBV7-9 to TRBJ2-1; the match to TRBD1 covers 11 bases. Germline V gene data show CDR1 as SEHNR and CDR2 as FQNEAQ (reference sequence). The CDR3 loop spans 14 amino acids. After removal of 5 bases from V and 7 bases from J, the junction contained 4 bases not matched to a gene. This CDR3 reads CASSGQGARNEQFF. CDR3 sequence (DNA): TGTGCCAGCAGCGGACAGGGGGCGCGAAATGAGCAGTTCTTC.

The rearrangement links TRBV19 to TRBJ2-1; 8 positions match TRBD2. CDR3 length equals 15 residues. Germline CDR1 and CDR2: LNHDA and SQIVND (reference sequence). V trimming: 5 bases; J trimming: 0 bases; junction bases outside the gene matches: 3. This CDR3 reads CASSPSGSSYNEQFF. CDR3 nucleotide sequence: TGTGCCAGTAGTCCAAGCGGGAGCTCCTACAATGAGCAGTTCTTC. Supplemented by reference TRBV19 and TRBJ2-1, the full variable domain reads DGGITQSPKYLFRKEGQNVTLSCEQNLNHDAMYWYRQDPGQGLRLIYYSQIVNDFQKGDIAEGYSVSREKKESFPLTVTSAQKNPTAFYLCASSPSGSSYNEQFFGPGTRLTVL.

The DNA for the CDR3 is TGTGCCTGGAGGCAGGGGCTCACTGAAGCTTTCTTT. Amino acids: CAWRQGLTEAFF. This sequence joins TRBV30 and TRBJ1-1; a weak D match, TRBD1 (6 bases). This CDR3 has 12 residues. V lost 3 bases and J lost 4, with 9 bases in between. Looked up from germline, CDR1 is GTSNPN and CDR2 is SVGIG (reference sequence).

DNA of the CDR3: TGCGCCAGCAGCTTGGTGGTTCAGAGGGAGACCCAGTACTTC. Amino acid sequence: CASSLVVQRETQYF. This chain joins TRBV5-1 and TRBJ2-5; no firm D call. The CDR3 is 14 amino acids. Germline CDR1 SGHRS, CDR2 YFSETQ. V lost 0 bases and J 5 bases, leaving 11 bases between the germline ends.

This sequence joins TRBV12-5 and TRBJ1-4; the D gene is possibly TRBD1 (6 bases). V lost 2 bases to trimming and J lost 2 bases, with 15 bases between them. The CDR3 contains 17 residues. Germline CDR1 LGHNT, CDR2 FRNRAP. The CDR3 DNA reads TGTGCTAGTGGTTTGACCAGGGGAGAGGGGACTAATGAAAAACTGTTTTTT. Its translation: CASGLTRGEGTNEKLFF.

The CDR3 DNA is TGTGCCAGCAGCCGCGAGACAGAGTGGGACAGGGGTGAGCAGTTCTTC. It codes for CASSRETEWDRGEQFF. J is TRBJ2-1 and V is TRBV7-9; 10 positions agree with TRBD1. The CDR3 runs 16 residues. Germline V gives CDR1 SEHNR, CDR2 FQNEAQ (reference sequence). The junction had 13 bases not matched to a gene; V was cut back by 5 bases and J by 9 bases. Combining the CDR3 with reference TRBV7-9 and TRBJ2-1 gives the whole variable domain DTGVSQNPRHKITKRGQNVTFRCDPISEHNRLYWYRQTLGQGPEFLTYFQNEAQLEKSRLLSDRFSAERPKGSFSTLEIQRTEQGDSAMYLCASSRETEWDRGEQFFGPGTRLTVL.

The chain couples TRBV21-1 to TRBJ2-7; no DNA check was done on the table's D call, TRBD2. TRBV21-1 is shown as a pseudogene. The CDR3 contains 14 residues. CDR3 DNA sequence: TGTGCCAGCAGCATAGGTATTGGCCTAGGAGAGCAGTACTTC. Its protein is CASSIGIGLGEQYF.

The gene calls are TRBV4-2 and TRBJ2-7; 8 nucleotides agree with TRBD2. V was pared by 3 bases and J by 6 bases, with 7 bases of the junction left unmatched. This CDR3 comprises 14 residues. Germline V gene data show CDR1 as LGHNA and CDR2 as YNFKEQ. The CDR3 is CASSHTSGVSEQYF. For the CDR3, the DNA is TGTGCCAGCAGCCACACTAGCGGAGTCTCCGAGCAGTACTTC.

V usage is TRBV7-6 and J usage is TRBJ2-3; D may be TRBD2 (6 bases). Germline V lookup: CDR1 SGHVS, CDR2 FNYEAQ. Trimming removed 5 bases from V and 8 bases from J, with 23 bases in between. The CDR3 is 16 residues long. CDR3: CASSPVSGVHISTQYF. For the CDR3, the DNA is TGTGCCAGCAGCCCGGTTTCGGGGGTCCACATTAGTACGCAGTATTTT.

Remarks on this clone: One end of the junction is discordant with germline, which a read error may explain. The CDR3 DNA is TGCGCCAGCAGGTTGGACAGGGGAGGTACTGAAGCTTTCTTT. The encoded protein is CASRLDRGGTEAFF. This chain links TRBV5-1 with TRBJ1-1, with 9 bases that match TRBD1. Germline V CDR1 and CDR2: SGHRS, YFSETQ. The CDR3 runs 14 residues.

The gene calls are TRBV19 and TRBJ1-5; TRBD1 matches 7 bases. From germline, CDR1 is LNHDA and CDR2 SQIVND (reference sequence). The V and J ends lost 3 bases and 0 bases, in that order; junction bases with no gene match: 8. The CDR3 contains 17 residues. This CDR3 is CASSISHTGVSNQPQHF. The CDR3 DNA follows: TGTGCCAGTAGTATCTCTCACACAGGGGTTAGCAATCAGCCCCAGCATTTT.

The chain recombines TRBV6-6 with TRBJ2-7; the D is unclear. CDR1 and CDR2 (germline): MNHNY, SVGAGI (reference sequence). V was pared by 3 bases and J by 0 bases, with 12 bases between. CDR3 length: 15 residues. The chain's CDR3 is CASSYLTENSYEQYF. CDR3 nucleotides: TGTGCCAGCAGTTATCTGACTGAGAACTCCTACGAGCAGTACTTC.

The V gene is TRBV7-8, the J gene TRBJ1-4; TRBD1 aligns across 10 bases. CDR3 size: 17 residues. V was pared by 5 bases and J by 3 bases, with 9 bases of the junction left unmatched. Germline CDR1 and CDR2: SGHVS and FQNEAQ. CDR3 sequence: CASSPMGQGWANEKLFF. The CDR3 nucleotides are TGTGCCAGCAGCCCGATGGGACAGGGGTGGGCTAATGAAAAACTGTTTTTT.

This chain links TRBV11-2 with TRBJ2-1; 8 bases are shared with TRBD2. Germline CDR1 and CDR2: SGHAT and FQNNGV. The CDR3 sequence is 15 residues long. V shed 8 bases and J 4 bases; nucleotides not matched to a gene: 10. CDR3 in amino acids: CASGRTGGPYNEQFF. In DNA form, the CDR3 reads TGTGCCAGCGGACGTACGGGAGGGCCATACAATGAGCAGTTCTTC.

This chain links TRBV2 with TRBJ2-7; possible D gene TRBD1, 5 bases. V was pared by 6 bases and J by 4 bases, with 7 bases between. The CDR3 has 11 residues. CDR1 is SNHLY, CDR2 FYNNEI, per germline. CDR3 nucleotide sequence: TGTGCCAGCAGAGCAGGGTACGAGCAGTACTTC. Encoded protein: CASRAGYEQYF.

This clone was found once. V gene TRBV2 combines with J gene TRBJ2-4; D perhaps matches TRBD1 (5 bases). V was clipped by 0 bases and J by 3 bases, with 18 bases between them. CDR1 is SNHLY, CDR2 FYNNEI, per germline. The CDR3 spans 18 residues. The CDR3 DNA sequence: TGTGCCAGCAGTGAAGCAAGCAGGGCCGAAATGGGCAAAAACATTCAGTACTTC. It yields the protein CASSEASRAEMGKNIQYF.

The chain employs TRBV13 and TRBJ2-7; a possible D gene is TRBD1 (6 bases). The V gene's germline CDR1 is PRHDT and CDR2 FYEKMQ (reference sequence). The CDR3 totals 14 residues. Trimming left V 3 bases short and J 5 bases short, with 14 bases between. The CDR3 DNA follows: TGTGCCAGCAGCTTGTTAGACAGGAGCCACGAGCAGTACTTC. Its protein is CASSLLDRSHEQYF.

The chain links TRBV6-1 to TRBJ2-1, with 9 positions matching TRBD2. V shed 7 bases and J 6 bases; nucleotides not matched to a gene: 10. The CDR3 loop spans 15 amino acids. In germline, CDR1 is MNHNS, CDR2 SASEGT. CDR3 loop: CASTWGLAVPNEQFF. DNA for the CDR3: TGTGCCAGCACTTGGGGACTAGCAGTTCCCAATGAGCAGTTCTTC.

The chain is built from TRBV7-9 and TRBJ2-2; D is possibly TRBD1 (8 bases). Deletions cut 6 bases from V and 3 bases from J, with 17 bases between. This CDR3 comprises 16 residues. The germline V gene has CDR1 SEHNR and CDR2 FQNEAQ (reference sequence). CDR3 region: CASRETGGADTGELFF. The CDR3 nucleotides are TGTGCCAGCAGGGAAACAGGGGGGGCGGACACCGGGGAGCTGTTTTTT.

The chain has TRBV7-3 and TRBJ2-7, with a possible D match to TRBD2 (6 bases). This CDR3 contains 15 residues. Germline CDR1 SGHTA, CDR2 FQGTGA. The V end was cut by 5 bases, the J end by 0 bases, with 14 bases between. CDR3: CASSPGIGSSYEQYF. The DNA of the CDR3 is TGTGCCAGCAGCCCCGGTATCGGGAGCTCCTACGAGCAGTACTTC.

The chain has TRBV7-8 and TRBJ1-6, with D tentatively TRBD1 (5 bases). The CDR3 has 16 amino acids. V gave up 5 bases and J gave up 5 bases, with 16 bases separating them. Germline lookup yields CDR1 SGHVS and CDR2 FQNEAQ. The CDR3 sequence: CASSPPPDKNNSPLHF. The CDR3 DNA reads as TGTGCCAGCAGCCCCCCGCCGGACAAGAATAATTCACCCCTCCACTTT.

This rearrangement joins TRBV2 to TRBJ2-1; 8 nucleotides align to TRBD2. The germline V gene has CDR1 SNHLY and CDR2 FYNNEI. V dropped 3 bases and J dropped 9; count of bases not matched to a gene: 7. This CDR3 has 14 amino acids. The CDR3 is CASSDGTRGSEQFF. For the CDR3, the DNA is TGTGCCAGCAGTGACGGGACTAGGGGTTCTGAGCAGTTCTTC.

This clone occurred once. This rearrangement joins TRBV5-4 to TRBJ1-1; D gene unclear. Trimming shortened V by 4 bases and J by 2 bases, and 15 bases separated the two germline ends. Looked up from germline, CDR1 is SGHNT and CDR2 is YYREEE (reference sequence). The CDR3 consists of 15 residues. This chain's CDR3 is CASSVPGLGNTEAFF. The CDR3 DNA follows: TGTGCCAGCAGCGTACCGGGTCTGGGTAACACTGAAGCTTTCTTT.

Comment on this clone: Other DNA sequences of this sample code for an identical CDR3. The V gene is TRBV9, the J gene TRBJ2-7; 8 bases fit TRBD2. Germline-derived CDR1 and CDR2 are SGDLS and YYNGEE. The CDR3 extends over 15 amino acids. Trimming at V came to 0 bases and at J to 0 bases, leaving 2 bases not matched to a gene. The CDR3 bases are TGTGCCAGCAGCGTAGGTAGCGGGAACTCCTACGAGCAGTACTTC. It is translated as CASSVGSGNSYEQYF.

The rearrangement uses TRBV21-1 and TRBJ1-4; the table's D gene call, TRBD1, was not cross checked with the DNA. TRBV21-1 is flagged as a pseudogene. This CDR3 spans 14 amino acids. The CDR3 loop is CASSCRTGGEKLFF. As DNA, the CDR3 is TGTGCCAGCAGTTGTAGGACAGGGGGGGAAAAACTGTTTTTT.

This rearrangement joins TRBV28 to TRBJ1-4; D perhaps matches TRBD1 (6 bases). V lost 5 bases, J lost 10 bases, and 20 bases lay in between. Germline V gene sequence: CDR1 MDHEN, CDR2 SYDVKM. The CDR3 loop spans 15 amino acids. This CDR3 is CASSPPDSRAGKLFF. The CDR3 nucleotides read TGTGCCAGCAGTCCCCCGGACAGTCGAGCTGGAAAACTGTTTTTT. The variable domain in full, completed from reference TRBV28 and TRBJ1-4, reads DVKVTQSSRYLVKRTGEKVFLECVQDMDHENMFWYRQDPGLGLRLIYFSYDVKMKEKGDIPEGYSVSREKKERFSLILESASTNQTSMYLCASSPPDSRAGKLFFGSGTQLSVL.

The chain employs TRBV27 and TRBJ1-1; D remains unclear. Germline V gene lookup returns CDR1 MNHEY and CDR2 SMNVEV (reference sequence). The CDR3 has 13 amino acids. Between the trimmed V and J ends, which lost 4 bases and 1 base, there was a span of 7 bases. The CDR3 nucleotides read TGTGCCAGCAGTTCCTACAGGAACACTGAAGCTTTCTTT. Protein product: CASSSYRNTEAFF.

This sequence joins TRBV9 and TRBJ2-3; 7 nucleotides agree with TRBD2. CDR3 length: 15 residues. The V gene's germline CDR1 is SGDLS and CDR2 YYNGEE. Trimming removed 0 bases from V and 6 bases from J; junction bases left unmatched: 7. The CDR3 region is CASSVDGREIDTQYF. The DNA for the CDR3 is TGTGCCAGCAGCGTAGATGGGCGGGAGATCGATACGCAGTATTTT. Full variable domain (rest looked up from reference TRBV9 and TRBJ2-3): DSGVTQTPKHLITATGQRVTLRCSPRSGDLSVYWYQQSLDQGLQFLIQYYNGEERAKGNILERFSAQQFPDLHSELNLSSLELGDSALYFCASSVDGREIDTQYFGPGTRLTVL.

The V and J genes are TRBV28 and TRBJ2-1; D not resolved. V dropped 5 bases and J dropped 5 bases, with 10 bases sitting between them. This CDR3 comprises 13 residues. Germline lookup yields CDR1 MDHEN and CDR2 SYDVKM. The CDR3 nucleotides read TGTGCCAGCAGTGCCCCCAGGCACAATGAGCAGTTCTTC. It translates to CASSAPRHNEQFF.

The chain employs TRBV6-6 and TRBJ2-4, with D tentatively TRBD2 (6 bases). Germline V gives CDR1 MNHNY, CDR2 SVGAGI (reference sequence). The V and J ends lost 2 bases and 10 bases respectively, with 18 bases between them. The CDR3 runs 15 residues. The DNA of the CDR3 is TGTGCCAGCAGTTACGATCCGGCCAACCGGGGGATTCAGTACTTC. It encodes CASSYDPANRGIQYF.

The chain combines TRBV5-1 with TRBJ2-2, with a possible D match to TRBD1 (5 bases). Trimming shortened V by 0 bases and J by 6 bases, and 12 bases separated the two germline ends. The CDR3 contains 15 residues. Germline values: CDR1 SGHRS, CDR2 YFSETQ. This CDR3 is CASSLAIDRAGELFF. The CDR3 nucleotides are TGCGCCAGCAGCTTGGCGATCGACAGAGCCGGGGAGCTGTTTTTT.